Presented here are 7 T cell receptor beta chains from one specimen sequenced in a study of cytomegalovirus exposure and HLA in healthy donors. A multiplex PCR was run with 60 Vbeta primers and 13 Jbeta primers. Method: immunoSEQ multiplex PCR; TCRdb's copy keeps in-frame clones and lacks some. The sample includes around 140,000 clones. Sequenced material: PBMCs. These receptors came from a woman aged 50 to 65 in good health and CMV-seronegative.

The rearrangement links TRBV7-2 to TRBJ2-7; maybe TRBD2 (7 bases). Germline V gene lookup returns CDR1 SGHTA and CDR2 FQGNSA. There are 17 residues in the CDR3. V lost 3 bases and J lost 4, with 22 bases in between. CDR3 in DNA: TGTGCCAGCAGCTTTAGGGGCAGCTTACGGGGGGCTTACGAGCAGTACTTC. As protein: CASSFRGSLRGAYEQYF.

The rearrangement joins TRBV6-5 to TRBJ2-5; 10 bases agree with TRBD1. The J call may not be correct, given that the DNA end is closer to TRBJ2-7. Germline-derived CDR1 and CDR2 are MNHEY and SVGAGI. The CDR3 is made up of 14 amino acids. CDR3 region: CASSQDRGGYEQYF. Here the CDR3 DNA reads TGTGCCAGCAGCCAGGACAGGGGGGGCTACGAGCAGTACTTC.

The chain recombines TRBV6-1 with TRBJ1-5, with D maybe TRBD1 (6 bases). The CDR3 has 14 amino acids. V shed 10 bases and J shed 0 bases, with 13 bases lying between them. Germline-derived CDR1 and CDR2 are MNHNS and SASEGT. In nucleotides, the CDR3 is TGTGCCACCAAAGGACAGTCTAGCAATCAGCCCCAGCATTTT. Amino acid sequence: CATKGQSSNQPQHF.

The V gene is TRBV7-2, the J gene TRBJ2-1; TRBD2 aligns across 7 bases. Losses at the gene ends were 5 bases for V and 4 bases for J; bases not matched to a gene: 8. CDR1 SGHTA and CDR2 FQGNSA come from the germline V gene. CDR3 length: 15 residues. CDR3 nucleotides: TGTGCCAGCAGCGTTAGCGGGCCCCTTTACAATGAGCAGTTCTTC. This gives the protein CASSVSGPLYNEQFF.

The chain carries TRBV11-2 and TRBJ2-5, with 10 bases fitting TRBD1. The CDR3 loop spans 15 amino acids. Trimming removed 5 bases from V and 2 bases from J; junction bases left unmatched: 5. Germline loops: CDR1 SGHAT, CDR2 FQNNGV. As DNA, the CDR3 is TGTGCCAGCAGCACCAGGACAGGGGGTCAAGAGACCCAGTACTTC. Amino acid sequence: CASSTRTGGQETQYF.

CDR3 region: CASSVMTSASTDTQYF. The CDR3 region has the DNA TGTGCCAGCAGCGTTATGACTAGCGCCAGCACAGATACGCAGTATTTT. This chain uses TRBV9 with TRBJ2-3; 8 positions match TRBD2. J gave up 0 bases and V 2 bases, and 5 bases lay outside the gene matches. Germline loops: CDR1 SGDLS, CDR2 YYNGEE. The CDR3 sequence is 16 residues long. The whole variable domain, remainder taken from reference TRBV9 and TRBJ2-3, is DSGVTQTPKHLITATGQRVTLRCSPRSGDLSVYWYQQSLDQGLQFLIQYYNGEERAKGNILERFSAQQFPDLHSELNLSSLELGDSALYFCASSVMTSASTDTQYFGPGTRLTVL.

The chain combines TRBV5-1 with TRBJ2-5; 7 bases are a match to TRBD1. Germline-derived CDR1 and CDR2 are SGHRS and YFSETQ. Unmatched junction bases numbered 7, after V lost 3 bases and J lost 5 bases. The CDR3 has 14 residues. CDR3 DNA: TGCGCCAGCAGCTCAACAGGGGTTTTGGAGACCCAGTACTTC. This codes for CASSSTGVLETQYF.